A single TCR beta chain is shown here with its context. No antigen is known for it. Germline V gene data show CDR1 as SGHAT and CDR2 as FQNNGV. Trimming cost V 2 bases and J 0 bases, with 8 bases left between them. This CDR3 is built from 16 residues. Single cDNA molecules in the library carried unique molecular identifiers attached during preparation. TCRdb re-called the reads with MiXCR, one entry per CDR3 protein. The table lists roughly 820 distinct CDR3 sequences, roughly 52% of them singletons. The sample is drawn from a study of human T cells and chemical hapten exposure. Overall study context: A 2 cm by 2 cm inner upper arm patch received 2% DPC for sensitization.

Treatment in this sample: therapeutic diphenylcyclopropenone sensitization with weekly scalp DPC. Overall study findings and caveats: Versus controls, significantly more large CDR3 similarity clusters arose from expanded TCRs. The number of TCRs over 1 in 1000 frequency stayed unchanged after DPC.

This TCR came from an adult with alopecia areata. Some clones in this sample may be carry-over from other donors' samples. This table probably holds off-target reads from a library built for another chain. Sample: whole blood, taken before DPC sensitization or 2, 6, or about 24 weeks after (not recorded which). V usage is TRBV11-2 and J usage is TRBJ2-6; D uncertain. The DNA of the CDR3 is TGTGCCAGCAGCTTATTTGTCAGCTCTGGGGCCAACGTCCTGACTTTC. This gives the protein CASSLFVSSGANVLTF.